The rows below give T cell receptor beta chains drawn from one sample of a study of shared clonotypes between healthy human individuals. TCRdb's copy holds only in-frame clones and misses some; the assay was immunoSEQ multiplex PCR. The table records around 690,000 clones, 90% of them present only once. The sequenced sample consisted of memory CD8+ T cells from PBMCs. The receptors come from a man in his late teens or twenties in good health. Some clones in this sample may be carry-over from other donors' samples. The CDR3 runs from the conserved cysteine through the conserved F or W. The order of the fields is D gene, J gene, clone size, V gene, CDR3 protein, CDR3 DNA. A D gene is named only where the DNA matches it firmly. The size field is filled for only some rows; it gives once, few, many or a size class.

d_gene: -
j_gene: TRBJ1-2
abundance: -
v_gene: TRBV6-5
CDR3aa: CASRTTWGGIYGYTF
CDR3nt: TGTGCCAGCAGAACGACTTGGGGGGGTATCTATGGCTACACCTTC

d_gene: TRBD1
j_gene: TRBJ1-5
abundance: -
v_gene: TRBV5-5
CDR3aa: CASSLGTARNQPQHF
CDR3nt: TGTGCCAGCAGCCTTGGGACAGCAAGAAATCAGCCCCAGCATTTT

d_gene: -
j_gene: TRBJ2-1
abundance: -
v_gene: TRBV14
CDR3aa: CASSQFASSYNEQFF
CDR3nt: TGTGCCAGCAGCCAATTTGCTAGCTCCTACAATGAGCAGTTCTTC

d_gene: -
j_gene: TRBJ1-4
abundance: -
v_gene: TRBV6-7
CDR3aa: CASSALPRLIRWATNEKLFF
CDR3nt: TGTGCCAGCAGTGCCCTCCCCCGGTTGATAAGGTGGGCAACTAATGAAAAACTGTTTTTT

d_gene: -
j_gene: TRBJ2-7
abundance: -
v_gene: TRBV11-2
CDR3aa: CASSLATSTSYEQYF
CDR3nt: TGTGCCAGCAGCTTAGCCACTAGTACCTCCTACGAGCAGTACTTC

d_gene: TRBD2
j_gene: TRBJ2-3
abundance: -
v_gene: TRBV9
CDR3aa: CASSERTSGRDTQYF
CDR3nt: TGTGCCAGCAGCGAAAGGACTAGCGGGAGAGATACGCAGTATTTT

d_gene: -
j_gene: TRBJ1-5
abundance: -
v_gene: TRBV7-8
CDR3aa: CASSLVVGGDQPQHF
CDR3nt: TGTGCCAGCAGCTTAGTTGTGGGCGGGGATCAGCCCCAGCATTTT

d_gene: TRBD2
j_gene: TRBJ2-2
abundance: -
v_gene: TRBV2
CDR3aa: CASSAGLAGLTTGELFF
CDR3nt: TGTGCCAGCAGTGCGGGACTAGCGGGATTGACCACCGGGGAGCTGTTTTTT

d_gene: -
j_gene: TRBJ2-5
abundance: -
v_gene: TRBV6-1
CDR3aa: CASIKDFTPPTQYF
CDR3nt: TGTGCCAGCATAAAAGATTTCACACCCCCGACCCAGTACTTC

d_gene: -
j_gene: TRBJ2-1
abundance: -
v_gene: TRBV13
CDR3aa: CASSFTSSSDEQFF
CDR3nt: TGTGCCAGCAGCTTTACTAGTAGTTCGGATGAGCAGTTCTTC

d_gene: -
j_gene: TRBJ2-1
abundance: -
v_gene: TRBV5-4
CDR3aa: CASSLAVSRDNEQFF
CDR3nt: TGTGCCAGCAGCTTGGCAGTATCCCGTGACAATGAGCAGTTCTTC

d_gene: -
j_gene: TRBJ2-7
abundance: -
v_gene: TRBV11-1
CDR3aa: CASSLVGVAEQYF
CDR3nt: TGTGCCAGCAGCTTAGTCGGGGTAGCAGAGCAGTACTTC

d_gene: TRBD2
j_gene: TRBJ2-3
abundance: -
v_gene: TRBV7-2
CDR3aa: CASSSTSGGADTQYF
CDR3nt: TGTGCCAGCAGCTCGACTAGCGGGGGGGCGGATACGCAGTATTTT

d_gene: -
j_gene: TRBJ2-7
abundance: -
v_gene: TRBV5-6
CDR3aa: CASSLVLGGGEQYF
CDR3nt: TGTGCCAGCAGCTTGGTCTTAGGGGGAGGCGAGCAGTACTTC

d_gene: TRBD1
j_gene: TRBJ1-4
abundance: -
v_gene: TRBV5-1
CDR3aa: CASSPKGQGTEKLFF
CDR3nt: TGCGCCAGCAGCCCCAAGGGACAGGGTACGGAAAAACTGTTTTTT

d_gene: -
j_gene: TRBJ2-7
abundance: -
v_gene: TRBV27
CDR3aa: CASSLKLGGYEQYF
CDR3nt: TGTGCCAGCAGTTTAAAGCTGGGGGGCTACGAGCAGTACTTC

d_gene: TRBD2
j_gene: TRBJ2-1
abundance: -
v_gene: TRBV19
CDR3aa: CASSILADSYNEQFF
CDR3nt: TGTGCCAGTAGTATTCTAGCGGACTCCTACAATGAGCAGTTCTTC

d_gene: TRBD1
j_gene: TRBJ2-7
abundance: -
v_gene: TRBV4-1
CDR3aa: CASSQTDRGLYEQYF
CDR3nt: TGCGCCAGCAGCCAGACCGACAGGGGGCTATACGAGCAGTACTTC

d_gene: -
j_gene: TRBJ2-5
abundance: -
v_gene: TRBV7-9
CDR3aa: CASSPLRGGGAQTQYF
CDR3nt: TGTGCCAGCAGCCCCCTTAGGGGAGGGGGCGCCCAGACCCAGTACTTC

d_gene: TRBD2
j_gene: TRBJ2-4
abundance: once
v_gene: TRBV2
CDR3aa: CASSEGSSGREGAWIQYF
CDR3nt: TGTGCCAGCAGTGAAGGGAGTAGCGGGAGGGAGGGGGCGTGGATTCAGTACTTC

d_gene: -
j_gene: TRBJ1-5
abundance: -
v_gene: TRBV19
CDR3aa: CASSIGNPLWPQHF
CDR3nt: TGTGCCAGTAGTATCGGGAATCCCCTCTGGCCCCAGCATTTT

d_gene: -
j_gene: TRBJ2-5
abundance: -
v_gene: TRBV11-2
CDR3aa: CASSHLPGTENQETQYF
CDR3nt: TGTGCCAGCAGCCATCTTCCCGGGACGGAGAACCAAGAGACCCAGTACTTC

d_gene: -
j_gene: TRBJ2-7
abundance: -
v_gene: TRBV12-5
CDR3aa: CASGFDTAYEQYF
CDR3nt: TGTGCTAGTGGCTTCGACACCGCCTACGAGCAGTACTTC

d_gene: -
j_gene: TRBJ1-1
abundance: few
v_gene: TRBV5-1
CDR3aa: CASSLGAEAFF
CDR3nt: TGCGCCAGCAGCTTGGGAGCTGAAGCTTTCTTT

d_gene: -
j_gene: TRBJ2-1
abundance: -
v_gene: TRBV5-4
CDR3aa: CASSFRRETYNEQFF
CDR3nt: TGTGCCAGCAGCTTCCGGCGGGAAACCTACAATGAGCAGTTCTTC

d_gene: -
j_gene: TRBJ2-7
abundance: -
v_gene: TRBV6-6
CDR3aa: CASSLGLSSYEQYF
CDR3nt: TGTGCCAGCAGCCTTGGACTGAGCTCCTACGAGCAGTACTTC

d_gene: TRBD2
j_gene: TRBJ2-7
abundance: -
v_gene: TRBV5-1
CDR3aa: CASSRQGTSGSGTYEQYF
CDR3nt: TGCGCCAGCAGCCGCCAGGGGACTAGCGGGAGTGGGACCTACGAGCAGTACTTC

d_gene: -
j_gene: TRBJ1-4
abundance: -
v_gene: TRBV19
CDR3aa: CASSPRLGPQLFF
CDR3nt: TGTGCCAGTAGTCCCCGTTTGGGGCCTCAACTGTTTTTT

d_gene: TRBD2
j_gene: TRBJ2-7
abundance: -
v_gene: TRBV30
CDR3aa: CAWKGGRGSDEQYF
CDR3nt: TGTGCCTGGAAGGGCGGGAGAGGGTCTGACGAGCAGTACTTC

d_gene: TRBD2
j_gene: TRBJ2-7
abundance: -
v_gene: TRBV5-1
CDR3aa: CASSPGREGLNEQYF
CDR3nt: TGCGCCAGCAGCCCGGGGCGGGAGGGCCTCAACGAGCAGTACTTC

d_gene: TRBD2
j_gene: TRBJ2-3
abundance: once
v_gene: TRBV11-2
CDR3aa: CASSSPRGTSTDTQYF
CDR3nt: TGTGCCAGCAGCTCGCCGCGGGGGACTAGCACAGATACGCAGTATTTT

d_gene: -
j_gene: TRBJ2-5
abundance: once
v_gene: TRBV11-2
CDR3aa: CASKQFGVKETQYF
CDR3nt: TGTGCCAGCAAACAGTTCGGGGTGAAAGAGACCCAGTACTTC

d_gene: TRBD1
j_gene: TRBJ2-6
abundance: -
v_gene: TRBV10-3
CDR3aa: CAISERDRSSGANVLTF
CDR3nt: TGTGCCATCAGTGAACGGGACAGGAGCTCTGGGGCCAACGTCCTGACTTTC

d_gene: TRBD1
j_gene: TRBJ2-7
abundance: -
v_gene: TRBV29-1
CDR3aa: CSVVGDSSYEQYF
CDR3nt: TGCAGCGTTGTGGGGGACAGCTCCTACGAGCAGTACTTC

d_gene: TRBD2
j_gene: TRBJ2-3
abundance: once
v_gene: TRBV25-1
CDR3aa: CASSRREGSEYF
CDR3nt: TGTGCCAGCAGTCGAAGGGAGGGTTCGGAGTATTTT

d_gene: -
j_gene: TRBJ2-1
abundance: -
v_gene: TRBV14
CDR3aa: CASSPFFRGNEQFF
CDR3nt: TGTGCCAGCAGCCCGTTTTTCAGGGGAAACGAGCAGTTCTTC

d_gene: TRBD1
j_gene: TRBJ2-7
abundance: few
v_gene: TRBV6-1
CDR3aa: CASSVIQGQAFYEQYF
CDR3nt: TGTGCCAGCAGTGTGATACAGGGGCAGGCCTTCTACGAGCAGTACTTC

d_gene: TRBD1
j_gene: TRBJ2-7
abundance: -
v_gene: TRBV7-9
CDR3aa: CASSLDRTGAHEQYF
CDR3nt: TGTGCCAGCAGCTTGGATAGGACAGGGGCCCACGAGCAGTACTTC

d_gene: TRBD2
j_gene: TRBJ2-7
abundance: -
v_gene: TRBV11-2
CDR3aa: CASSVGTSVTYEQYF
CDR3nt: TGTGCCAGCAGCGTGGGGACTAGCGTTACCTACGAGCAGTACTTC

d_gene: -
j_gene: TRBJ1-2
abundance: -
v_gene: TRBV19
CDR3aa: CASSIVAGNPGTF
CDR3nt: TGTGCCAGTAGTATAGTAGCGGGGAATCCCGGCACCTTC

d_gene: -
j_gene: TRBJ2-1
abundance: -
v_gene: TRBV4-1
CDR3aa: CASTHRASGSYNEQFF
CDR3nt: TGCGCCAGCACCCACCGCGCATCGGGCTCCTACAATGAGCAGTTCTTC

d_gene: TRBD1
j_gene: TRBJ2-3
abundance: -
v_gene: TRBV30
CDR3aa: CAWSRRDRSFTDTQYF
CDR3nt: TGTGCCTGGAGTAGGCGGGACAGGTCCTTCACAGATACGCAGTATTTT

d_gene: TRBD1
j_gene: TRBJ1-1
abundance: few
v_gene: TRBV5-5
CDR3aa: CASSSGTANTEAFF
CDR3nt: TGTGCCAGCAGCTCTGGGACAGCGAACACTGAAGCTTTCTTT

d_gene: -
j_gene: TRBJ1-1
abundance: once
v_gene: TRBV7-8
CDR3aa: CASSLASGTEAFF
CDR3nt: TGTGCCAGCAGCTTAGCCTCGGGCACTGAAGCTTTCTTT

d_gene: TRBD1
j_gene: TRBJ2-1
abundance: -
v_gene: TRBV6-5
CDR3aa: CASRRTGSFYNEQFF
CDR3nt: TGTGCCAGCAGAAGGACAGGCAGCTTCTACAATGAGCAGTTCTTC

d_gene: -
j_gene: TRBJ2-7
abundance: -
v_gene: TRBV7-9
CDR3aa: CASRGDNSYEQYF
CDR3nt: TGTGCCAGCAGGGGTGACAACTCCTACGAGCAGTACTTC

d_gene: -
j_gene: TRBJ2-7
abundance: -
v_gene: TRBV18
CDR3aa: CASSGRDSYEQYF
CDR3nt: TGTGCCAGCTCAGGGCGGGACTCCTACGAGCAGTACTTC

d_gene: -
j_gene: TRBJ1-1
abundance: -
v_gene: TRBV29-1
CDR3aa: CSVGGGSGTEAFF
CDR3nt: TGCAGCGTTGGCGGGGGGTCGGGCACTGAAGCTTTCTTT

d_gene: -
j_gene: TRBJ2-3
abundance: -
v_gene: TRBV25-1
CDR3aa: CASSSSPDTQYF
CDR3nt: TGTGCCAGCAGTAGCAGTCCGGATACGCAGTATTTT